The clone carrying this T cell receptor beta chain was found a few times. Its matching antigen is unknown. One entry per CDR3 protein, called by TCRdb with MiXCR from the reads. The table shows roughly 700,000 distinct CDR3 sequences, with roughly a third occurring only once. This entry belongs to a study of T cell repertoires in cytomegalovirus infection. Trimming took 7 bases from V and 4 from J; bases not matched to a gene: 5. The CDR3 is 14 amino acids. Study-wide results and caveats: It was HLA-C-restricted CMV-specific TCR beta clonotypes that dominated the response ex vivo.

The chain couples TRBV12-3 or TRBV12-4 to TRBJ2-7; 12 bases are a match to TRBD2. The sequence came from a human donor in good health (CMV status not recorded). Some clones in this sample may be carry-over from other donors' samples. Specimen: cultured PBMCs, collected from culture after CMV antigen stimulation. CDR3 sequence reads: CASTWGTSGYEQYF. CDR3 DNA: TGTGCCAGCACCTGGGGGACTAGCGGGTACGAGCAGTACTTC.